What follows describes a single T cell receptor (beta chain). The V end was cut by 5 bases, the J end by 5 bases, with 15 bases between. This CDR3 has 14 amino acids. These data are taken from a study of T-cell memory formation after mild COVID-19. From 5'RACE with constant-segment primers came TCR alpha and TCR beta cDNA libraries that carried sample barcodes and UMIs. MiXCR, applied by TCRdb to the 5' RACE reads, yields one record per CDR3 protein. The table lists a few hundred thousand distinct CDR3 sequences, roughly 15% of them singletons. This sequence joins TRBV12-3 or TRBV12-4 and TRBJ2-5; D might be TRBD1 or TRBD2, each matching 5 bases. The sequence was obtained from a man in his late teens or twenties who had mild COVID-19 (a few samples of this study predate the infection). Cell type and time point are not known. Sequencing used PBMCs or a T cell subset sorted from them (not recorded which). CDR3 sequence (DNA): TGTGCCAGCAGTCCCCTCTGGGGGTTGGAGACCCAGTACTTC. Protein product: CASSPLWGLETQYF.